These 19 T cell receptor beta chains were sequenced from one sample in a study of T cell changes during pregnancy in multiple sclerosis. Sequencing was performed with immunoSEQ multiplex PCR; in TCRdb, only in-frame clones are kept and a portion is missing. In the table there are around 57,000 clones, 91% of which are singletons. Sample: peripheral blood, taken in the third trimester of pregnancy. These receptors were obtained from a female donor in good health, enrolled as a control in a pregnancy study.

The chain combines TRBV11-1 with TRBJ2-7; D is unclear. Germline CDR1 and CDR2: SGHAT and FQDESV (reference sequence). The CDR3 consists of 13 residues. V was pared by 6 bases and J by 1 base, with 10 bases between. The CDR3 spells CASSRRKSYEQYF. The CDR3 bases are TGTGCCAGCAGTCGGCGGAAATCCTACGAGCAGTACTTC.

This chain joins TRBV10-3 and TRBJ2-7, with a tentative D call TRBD2 (6 bases). The V and J ends lost 7 bases and 3 bases respectively, with 13 bases between them. Germline V CDR1 and CDR2: ENHRY, SYGVKD. This CDR3 region has 13 residues. CDR3 sequence reads: CAITAPGLYEQYF. Written as DNA, the CDR3 is TGTGCCATCACTGCTCCGGGACTCTACGAGCAGTACTTC.

The V and J genes are TRBV28 and TRBJ1-5, with 7 bases that match TRBD1. CDR1 MDHEN and CDR2 SYDVKM come from the germline V gene. Trimming cost V 5 bases and J 5 bases; bases outside gene matches: 6. The CDR3 sequence is 14 residues long. CDR3 protein: CASSPGQFHQPQHF. In DNA form, the CDR3 reads TGTGCCAGCAGTCCGGGACAGTTCCATCAGCCCCAGCATTTT.

The V gene is TRBV5-1, the J gene TRBJ2-7, with 8 bases fitting TRBD1. V was clipped by 0 bases and J by 3 bases; unmatched bases: 5. The CDR3 sequence is 15 residues long. Germline CDR1 SGHRS, CDR2 YFSETQ. CDR3 residues: CASSLGQGLHYEQYF. The CDR3 bases are TGCGCCAGCAGCTTGGGACAGGGGCTACACTACGAGCAGTACTTC.

The V call is TRBV7-6, the J call TRBJ2-1, with 7 positions matching TRBD1. Germline V CDR1 and CDR2: SGHVS, FNYEAQ. V gave up 4 bases and J gave up 7 bases; unmatched junction bases: 10. CDR3 length: 15 residues. The CDR3 loop is CASSSHTVQGNEQFF. The CDR3 DNA is TGTGCCAGCAGCTCCCACACCGTACAGGGGAATGAGCAGTTCTTC.

The rearrangement uses TRBV5-1 and TRBJ2-3; 9 bases match TRBD1. V lost 3 bases and J lost 0; bases outside the gene matches: 5. The CDR3 covers 16 residues. Germline V CDR1 and CDR2: SGHRS, YFSETQ. The chain's CDR3 is CASSSWTGASTDTQYF. The CDR3 DNA is TGCGCCAGCAGCTCATGGACAGGGGCCAGCACAGATACGCAGTATTTT.

V is TRBV7-2 and J is TRBJ2-1; a weak D match, TRBD1 (5 bases). Germline CDR1 is SGHTA and CDR2 is FQGNSA. Trimming shortened V by 3 bases and J by 7 bases, and 10 bases separated the two germline ends. There are 13 residues in the CDR3. The CDR3: CASSFSGNNEQFF. For the CDR3, the DNA is TGTGCCAGCAGCTTTTCAGGGAATAATGAGCAGTTCTTC.

The rearrangement links TRBV5-4 to TRBJ2-1, with TRBD2 as a possible D gene (5 bases). The CDR3 has 15 amino acids. Trimming pared 3 bases from V and 7 bases from J, leaving 17 bases between. CDR1 SGHNT and CDR2 YYREEE come from the germline V gene (reference sequence). CDR3 bases: TGTGCCAGCAGCTCAGACCCTGCGAGGGCAAATGAGCAGTTCTTC. Its translation is CASSSDPARANEQFF. The entire variable domain, with the rest obtained from reference TRBV5-4 and TRBJ2-1, is as follows: ETGVTQSPTHLIKTRGQQVTLRCSSQSGHNTVSWYQQALGQGPQFIFQYYREEENGRGNFPPRFSGLQFPNYSSELNVNALELDDSALYLCASSSDPARANEQFFGPGTRLTVL.

The chain's CDR3 is CASSKAGTTYGYTF. The DNA of the CDR3 is TGTGCCAGCAGCAAAGCAGGTACAACCTATGGCTACACCTTC. The chain employs TRBV5-4 and TRBJ1-2; D call uncertain. V lost 4 bases to trimming and J lost 4 bases, with 14 bases between them. The length of the CDR3 is 14 residues. Germline CDR1 SGHNT, CDR2 YYREEE (reference sequence).

CDR3 bases: TGTGCCAGTAGTATAGTACAGCGGGAGGGCTATGAGCAGTTCTTC. This gives the protein CASSIVQREGYEQFF. The chain is built from TRBV19 and TRBJ2-1, with 10 bases that match TRBD2. V gave up 1 base and J gave up 8 bases; unmatched junction bases: 5. The CDR3 sequence is 15 residues long. The germline V gene encodes CDR1 LNHDA and CDR2 SQIVND (reference sequence).

This rearrangement joins TRBV19 to TRBJ2-2, with 10 bases lining up with TRBD1. V shed 10 bases, J shed 4 bases, and the junction held 9 bases outside the gene matches. The CDR3 runs to 15 residues. Germline V gene data show CDR1 as LNHDA and CDR2 as SQIVND (reference sequence). In nucleotides, the CDR3 is TGTGCCACCCGGGTGGACAGGGGGGTCACCGGGGAGCTGTTTTTT. Its translation: CATRVDRGVTGELFF. Using reference TRBV19 and TRBJ2-2 for the parts outside the CDR3, the full variable domain is DGGITQSPKYLFRKEGQNVTLSCEQNLNHDAMYWYRQDPGQGLRLIYYSQIVNDFQKGDIAEGYSVSREKKESFPLTVTSAQKNPTAFYLCATRVDRGVTGELFFGEGSRLTVL.

This clone has just one count. The chain is built from TRBV11-2 and TRBJ2-3; weak D call: TRBD2 (6 bases). Trimming left V 5 bases short and J 2 bases short, with 14 bases between. The germline V gene has CDR1 SGHAT and CDR2 FQNNGV. The CDR3 contains 15 residues. CDR3 DNA: TGTGCCAGCAGCACCGCCGGGACTTACACAGATACGCAGTATTTT. Its protein is CASSTAGTYTDTQYF. The full variable domain, with the rest looked up from reference TRBV11-2 and TRBJ2-3, is EAGVAQSPRYKIIEKRQSVAFWCNPISGHATLYWYQQILGQGPKLLIQFQNNGVVDDSQLPKDRFSAERLKGVDSTLKIQPAKLEDSAVYLCASSTAGTYTDTQYFGPGTRLTVL.

J is TRBJ1-4 and V is TRBV7-3; TRBD1 is a possible D gene (6 bases). The ends were cut back, 5 bases at V and 0 bases at J, with 10 bases in the middle. The CDR3 covers 15 residues. Germline values: CDR1 SGHTA, CDR2 FQGTGA. The CDR3 here is CASSPGGTTNEKLFF. The CDR3 DNA reads as TGTGCCAGCAGCCCTGGGGGCACAACTAATGAAAAACTGTTTTTT.

In this sample, this clone turned up once. The genes are TRBV28 and TRBJ2-5; TRBD2 is a possible D gene (6 bases). V was pared by 2 bases and J by 4 bases, with 11 bases between. Germline CDR1 and CDR2: MDHEN and SYDVKM. The CDR3 is 14 residues long. CDR3 residues: CASSLGGNGETQYF. The CDR3 DNA reads as TGTGCCAGCAGTTTAGGAGGGAACGGAGAGACCCAGTACTTC. The entire variable domain, with the rest obtained from reference TRBV28 and TRBJ2-5, is as follows: DVKVTQSSRYLVKRTGEKVFLECVQDMDHENMFWYRQDPGLGLRLIYFSYDVKMKEKGDIPEGYSVSREKKERFSLILESASTNQTSMYLCASSLGGNGETQYFGPGTRLLVL.

The V call is TRBV19, the J call TRBJ2-1; D is undetermined. There are 13 residues in the CDR3. Trimming shortened V by 6 bases and J by 4 bases, and 10 bases separated the two germline ends. From germline, CDR1 is LNHDA and CDR2 SQIVND (reference sequence). The CDR3 sequence is CASSPDLYNEQFF. Written as DNA, the CDR3 is TGTGCCAGTAGCCCCGACTTGTACAATGAGCAGTTCTTC.

The CDR3 nucleotides are TGCAGCGTTGTTCGGGGGAACTCTGGAAACACCATATATTTT. Its protein product is CSVVRGNSGNTIYF. This rearrangement joins TRBV29-1 to TRBJ1-3; weak D call: TRBD1 (5 bases). From germline, CDR1 is SQVTM and CDR2 ANQGSEA. Trimming removed 4 bases from V and 0 bases from J, with 10 bases in between. The CDR3 has 14 residues.

The chain carries TRBV28 and TRBJ2-5, with 10 nucleotides matching TRBD1. The CDR3 contains 16 residues. Unmatched junction bases numbered 10, after V lost 4 bases and J lost 5 bases. Germline lookup yields CDR1 MDHEN and CDR2 SYDVKM. CDR3 bases: TGTGCCAGCAGTTCTTCCGGGACAGGGGCCGGGGAGACCCAGTACTTC. Translated, it gives CASSSSGTGAGETQYF.

The chain recombines TRBV9 with TRBJ2-1; D is unclear. The CDR3 is made up of 12 amino acids. Trimming took off 4 bases at V and 9 bases at J, with 11 bases between the two ends. Per germline, CDR1 SGDLS and CDR2 YYNGEE. DNA of the CDR3: TGTGCCAGCAGCCCCCCTATGAGTGAGCAGTTCTTC. The encoded protein is CASSPPMSEQFF.

V and J are TRBV18 and TRBJ2-5; D unresolved. The V end was cut by 3 bases, the J end by 5 bases, with 7 bases between. This CDR3 contains 12 residues. The germline CDR1 and CDR2 sequences are KGHSH and LQKENI. The DNA of the CDR3 is TGTGCCAGCTCACCCTTGGCTGAGACCCAGTACTTC. Its protein is CASSPLAETQYF.